This T cell receptor (beta chain) came from a study of Ad26.COV2.S vaccination and SARS-CoV-2 variants. CDR1 MGHDK and CDR2 SYGVNS come from the germline V gene. With 6 bases removed from V and 10 bases from J, the gap between germline ends came to 24 bases. The CDR3 totals 15 residues. TCRdb keeps only in-frame clones here, not all; method: immunoSEQ multiplex PCR. The sample lists around 500,000 clones; 80% to 90% were seen once. Specified treatment: some 20 received Ad26.COV2.S at low or high dose, single or two shots; 5 received placebo; per-sample allocation not given. On day 63 after the first injection, vaccine and placebo recipients gave samples.

The chain uses TRBV25-1 and TRBJ2-5; D possibly corresponds to TRBD2 (6 bases). The material was peripheral blood, obtained in a trial of Ad26.COV2.S vaccine versus placebo. The receptor's source is a person between 18 and 60 years old who received the Ad26.COV2.S COVID-19 vaccine or a placebo. The chain's CDR3 is CASSPSGVEGRIQYF. The CDR3, as DNA: TGTGCCAGCAGCCCCTCGGGAGTTGAGGGGAGGATCCAGTACTTC.